These T cell receptor beta chains were read from a single sample in a study of monozygotic twins with inflammatory bowel disease. Reanalyzing the 5' RACE reads, TCRdb keeps one entry per CDR3 protein, without DNA. Its listing shows around 150,000 distinct CDR3 sequences. Sequencing was performed on blood. These receptor sequences come from a human donor with ulcerative colitis or Crohn's disease, or a healthy co-twin of an affected twin (not recorded which). Both conserved end residues are part of each CDR3. Fields, in order: V gene, J gene, CDR3 length, CDR3 protein.

TRBV15	TRBJ1-2	14	CATSRDGRDYGYTF
TRBV7-2	TRBJ2-1	15	CASSLEAGTSNEQFF
TRBV7-2	TRBJ2-3	14	CASSLVLAEDTQYF
TRBV10-3	TRBJ2-7	17	CAISALSGVAGTNEQYF
TRBV7-2	TRBJ2-7	14	CASSLIRGPDEQYF
TRBV30	TRBJ1-1	15	CAWSVRGGAGEEAFF
TRBV4-3	TRBJ2-1	13	CASSQDASDEQFF
TRBV29-1	TRBJ2-1	15	CSVHTGLAGYNEQFF
TRBV18	TRBJ2-7	15	CASSPFRDRLYEQYF
TRBV12-3/TRBV12-4	TRBJ1-1	14	CASSLAAGAREAFF
TRBV20-1	TRBJ1-4	13	CSAADRAGEKLFF
TRBV5-1	TRBJ1-2	14	CASQSLPGDYGYTF
TRBV11-2	TRBJ2-1	18	CASSLDSASGIGYNEQFF
TRBV7-9	TRBJ1-1	14	CASIRDRVDTEAFF
TRBV14	TRBJ2-2	17	CASSQLLAGGYTGELFF
TRBV14	TRBJ2-3	16	CASSLLAGGSTDTQYF
TRBV4-3	TRBJ1-1	14	CASSEWGANTEAFF
TRBV5-1	TRBJ2-5	15	CASSLTRGQEETQYF
TRBV7-2	TRBJ1-2	13	CASSPTGNYGYTF
TRBV11-2	TRBJ1-1	15	CASTYLTSRLSEAFF
TRBV7-2	TRBJ2-7	13	CASSPVGTGEQYF
TRBV9	TRBJ1-2	14	CASSVDQGSYGYTF
TRBV13	TRBJ2-7	15	CASSLGSSGSYEQYF
TRBV4-2	TRBJ2-3	13	CASSADSTDTQYF
TRBV12-3/TRBV12-4	TRBJ1-6	11	CASRAGSPLHF
TRBV5-4	TRBJ2-5	17	CASSPPGLAGGWKTQYF
TRBV5-1	TRBJ2-1	14	CASSLPANPNEQFF
TRBV2	TRBJ1-4	15	CASRARQAHNEKLFF
TRBV20-1	TRBJ1-6	17	CSARDDRGSSYNSPLHF
TRBV6-1	TRBJ2-3	16	CASSRDRERGTDTQYF
TRBV6-2/TRBV6-3	TRBJ2-1	15	CASSYAGSGSNEQFF